The clone carrying this T cell receptor beta chain was recorded at least ten times. The data are from a study of CD8 T cells in ankylosing spondylitis. The CDR3 is 17 amino acids. Trimming at V came to 4 bases and at J to 0 bases, leaving 4 bases not matched to a gene. Germline V gene sequence: CDR1 ENHRY, CDR2 SYGVKD. TCRdb used MiXCR to reprocess the 5' RACE reads, holding one entry per CDR3 protein. The sample records some 120,000 distinct CDR3 sequences, 6% to 8.5% being singletons. Input material: blood, either unsorted or a sorted T cell fraction (not recorded which). This clonotype originated in a male donor with ankylosing spondylitis or in good health (not recorded which). The chain links TRBV10-3 to TRBJ2-3, with 13 bases matching TRBD2. As DNA, the CDR3 is TGTGCCATCAGTGTCCCGACTAGCGGGGGGAGCACAGATACGCAGTATTTT. Protein sequence: CAISVPTSGGSTDTQYF.